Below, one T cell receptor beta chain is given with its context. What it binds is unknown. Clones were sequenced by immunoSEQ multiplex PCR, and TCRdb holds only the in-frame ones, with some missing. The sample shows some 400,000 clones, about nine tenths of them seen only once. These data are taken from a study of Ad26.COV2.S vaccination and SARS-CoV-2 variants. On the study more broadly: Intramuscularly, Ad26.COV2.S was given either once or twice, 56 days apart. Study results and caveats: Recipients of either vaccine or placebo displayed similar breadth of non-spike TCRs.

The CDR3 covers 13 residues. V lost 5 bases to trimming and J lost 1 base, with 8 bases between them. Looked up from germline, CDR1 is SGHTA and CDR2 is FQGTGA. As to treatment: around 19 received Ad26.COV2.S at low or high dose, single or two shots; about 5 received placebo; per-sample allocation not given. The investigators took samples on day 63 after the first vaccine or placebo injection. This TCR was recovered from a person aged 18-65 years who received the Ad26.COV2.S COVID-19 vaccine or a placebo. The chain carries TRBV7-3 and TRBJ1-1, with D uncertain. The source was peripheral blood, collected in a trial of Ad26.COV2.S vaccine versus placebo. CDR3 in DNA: TGTGCCAGCAGCCCTGAAGGGAACACTGAAGCTTTCTTT. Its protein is CASSPEGNTEAFF.